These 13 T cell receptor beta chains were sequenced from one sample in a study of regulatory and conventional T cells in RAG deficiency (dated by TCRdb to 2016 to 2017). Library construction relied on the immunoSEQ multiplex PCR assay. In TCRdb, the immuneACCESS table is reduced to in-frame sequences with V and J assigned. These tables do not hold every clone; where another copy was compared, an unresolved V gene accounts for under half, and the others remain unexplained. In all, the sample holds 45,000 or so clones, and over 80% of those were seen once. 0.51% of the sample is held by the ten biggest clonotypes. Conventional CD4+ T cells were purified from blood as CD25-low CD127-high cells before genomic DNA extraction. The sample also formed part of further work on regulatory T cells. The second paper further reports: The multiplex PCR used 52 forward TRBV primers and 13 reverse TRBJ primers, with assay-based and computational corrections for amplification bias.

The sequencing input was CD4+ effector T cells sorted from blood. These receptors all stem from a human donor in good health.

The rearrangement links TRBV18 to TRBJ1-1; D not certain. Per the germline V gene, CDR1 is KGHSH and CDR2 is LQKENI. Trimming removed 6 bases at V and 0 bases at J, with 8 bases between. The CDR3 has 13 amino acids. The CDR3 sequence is CASSGQMNTEAFF. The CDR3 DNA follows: TGTGCCAGCTCGGGTCAAATGAACACTGAAGCTTTCTTT.

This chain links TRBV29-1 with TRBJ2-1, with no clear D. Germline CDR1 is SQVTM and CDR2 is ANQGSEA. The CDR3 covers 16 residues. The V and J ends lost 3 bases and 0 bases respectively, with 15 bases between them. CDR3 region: CSVEGLTDNSYNEQFF. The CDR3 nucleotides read TGCAGCGTTGAGGGCTTGACGGATAACTCCTACAATGAGCAGTTCTTC.

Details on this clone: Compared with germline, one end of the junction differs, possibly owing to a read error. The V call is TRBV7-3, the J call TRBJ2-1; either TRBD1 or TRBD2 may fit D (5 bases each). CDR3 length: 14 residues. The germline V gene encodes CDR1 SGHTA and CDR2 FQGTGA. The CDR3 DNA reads TGTGCCAGCAGCTTAATGGGCCGGGACCCGGGAAGGGTCTTC. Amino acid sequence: CASSLMGRDPGRVF.

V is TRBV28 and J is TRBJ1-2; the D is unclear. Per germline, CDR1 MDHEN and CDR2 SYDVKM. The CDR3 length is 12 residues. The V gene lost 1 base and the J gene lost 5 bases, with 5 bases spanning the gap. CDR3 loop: CASSLYTYGYTF. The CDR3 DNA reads TGTGCCAGCAGTTTATACACATATGGCTACACCTTC.

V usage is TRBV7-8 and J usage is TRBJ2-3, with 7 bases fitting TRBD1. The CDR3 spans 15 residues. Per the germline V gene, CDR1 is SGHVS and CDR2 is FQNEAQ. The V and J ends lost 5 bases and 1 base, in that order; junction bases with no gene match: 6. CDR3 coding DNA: TGTGCCAGCAGCCTCGTAGGGACAGGCACAGATACGCAGTATTTT. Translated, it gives CASSLVGTGTDTQYF.

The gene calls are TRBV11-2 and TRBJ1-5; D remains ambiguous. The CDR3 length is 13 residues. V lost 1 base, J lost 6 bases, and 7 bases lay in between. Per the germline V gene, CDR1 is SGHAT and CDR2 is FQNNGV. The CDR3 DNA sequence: TGTGCCAGCAGCTTAGGTGAGGGTCAGCCCCAGCATTTT. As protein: CASSLGEGQPQHF.

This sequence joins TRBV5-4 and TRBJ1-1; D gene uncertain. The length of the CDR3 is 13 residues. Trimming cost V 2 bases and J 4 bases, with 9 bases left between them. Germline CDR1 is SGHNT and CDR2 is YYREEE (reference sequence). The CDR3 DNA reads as TGTGCCAGCAGCTTAGCCACGAGCACTGAAGCTTTCTTT. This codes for CASSLATSTEAFF.

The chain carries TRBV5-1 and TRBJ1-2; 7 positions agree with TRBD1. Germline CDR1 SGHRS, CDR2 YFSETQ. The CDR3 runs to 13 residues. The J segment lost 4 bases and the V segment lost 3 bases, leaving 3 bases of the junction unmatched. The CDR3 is CASSSTGAYGYTF. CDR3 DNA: TGCGCCAGCAGCTCAACAGGGGCCTATGGCTACACCTTC.

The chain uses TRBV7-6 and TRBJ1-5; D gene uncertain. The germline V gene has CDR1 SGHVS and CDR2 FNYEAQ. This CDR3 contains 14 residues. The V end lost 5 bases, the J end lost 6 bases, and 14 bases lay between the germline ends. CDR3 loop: CASSASSKGQPQHF. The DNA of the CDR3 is TGTGCCAGCAGCGCTTCATCCAAGGGTCAGCCCCAGCATTTT.

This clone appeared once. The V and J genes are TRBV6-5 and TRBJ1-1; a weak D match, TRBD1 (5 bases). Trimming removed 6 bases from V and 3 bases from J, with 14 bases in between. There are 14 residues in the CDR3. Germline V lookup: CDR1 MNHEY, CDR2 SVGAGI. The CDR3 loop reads CASRQDRRYTEAFF. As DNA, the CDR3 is TGTGCCAGCAGACAGGACCGACGGTACACTGAAGCTTTCTTT.

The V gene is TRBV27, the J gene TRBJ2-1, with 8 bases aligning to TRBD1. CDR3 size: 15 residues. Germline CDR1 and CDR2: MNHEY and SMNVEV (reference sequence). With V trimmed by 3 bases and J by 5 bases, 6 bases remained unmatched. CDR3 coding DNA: TGTGCCAGCAGTTTCTTAGGGGGACAGGACAATGAGCAGTTCTTC. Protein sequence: CASSFLGGQDNEQFF.

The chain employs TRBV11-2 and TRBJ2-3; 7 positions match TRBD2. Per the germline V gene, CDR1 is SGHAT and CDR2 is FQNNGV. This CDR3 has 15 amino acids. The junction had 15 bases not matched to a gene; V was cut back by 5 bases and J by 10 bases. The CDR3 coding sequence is TGTGCCAGCAGCCCCGGACACCTAGCACGGGGGGCGCAGTATTTT. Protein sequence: CASSPGHLARGAQYF.

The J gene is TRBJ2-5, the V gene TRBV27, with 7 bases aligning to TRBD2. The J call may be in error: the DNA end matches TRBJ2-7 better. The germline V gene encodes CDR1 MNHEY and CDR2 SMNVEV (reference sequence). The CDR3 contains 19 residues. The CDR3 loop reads CASSLSDGGRRDSSYEQYF. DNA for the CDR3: TGTGCCAGCAGTTTATCGGATGGCGGGAGAAGGGATAGCTCCTACGAGCAGTACTTC.